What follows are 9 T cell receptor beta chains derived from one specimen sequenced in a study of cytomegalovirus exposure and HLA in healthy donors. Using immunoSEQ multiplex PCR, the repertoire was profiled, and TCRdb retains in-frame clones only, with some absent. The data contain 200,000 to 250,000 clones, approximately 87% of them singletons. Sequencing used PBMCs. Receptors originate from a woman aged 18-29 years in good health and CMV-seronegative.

The CDR3 reads CASSDGSANEKLFF. For the CDR3, the DNA is TGTGCCAGCAGTGATGGGTCAGCTAATGAAAAACTGTTTTTT. The chain recombines TRBV6-1 with TRBJ1-4; D is ambiguous. There are 14 residues in the CDR3. In germline, CDR1 is MNHNS, CDR2 SASEGT. The ends were cut back, 3 bases at V and 3 bases at J, with 8 bases in the middle.

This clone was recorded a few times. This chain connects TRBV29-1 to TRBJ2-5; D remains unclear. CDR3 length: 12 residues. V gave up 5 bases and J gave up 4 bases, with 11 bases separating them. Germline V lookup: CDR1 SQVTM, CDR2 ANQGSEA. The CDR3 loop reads CSVLRGVETQYF. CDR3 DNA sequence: TGCAGCGTTCTCAGAGGCGTAGAGACCCAGTACTTC.

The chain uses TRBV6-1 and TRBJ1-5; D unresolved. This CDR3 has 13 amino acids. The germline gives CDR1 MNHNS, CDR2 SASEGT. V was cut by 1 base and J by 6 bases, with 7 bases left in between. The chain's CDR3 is CASSEELGQPQHF. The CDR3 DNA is TGTGCCAGCAGTGAAGAACTGGGTCAGCCCCAGCATTTT.

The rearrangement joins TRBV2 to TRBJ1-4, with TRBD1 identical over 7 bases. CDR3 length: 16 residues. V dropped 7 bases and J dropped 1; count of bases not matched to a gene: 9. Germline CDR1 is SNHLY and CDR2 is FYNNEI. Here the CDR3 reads CASMAGGRVTNEKLFF. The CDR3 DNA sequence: TGTGCCAGCATGGCAGGGGGAAGAGTAACTAATGAAAAACTGTTTTTT.

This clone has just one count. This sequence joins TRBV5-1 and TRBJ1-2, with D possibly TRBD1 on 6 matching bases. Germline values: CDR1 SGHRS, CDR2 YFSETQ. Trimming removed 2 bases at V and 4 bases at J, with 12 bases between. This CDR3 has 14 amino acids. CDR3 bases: TGCGCCAGCAGCTTCCGTACAGGGTTCTATGGCTACACCTTC. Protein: CASSFRTGFYGYTF.

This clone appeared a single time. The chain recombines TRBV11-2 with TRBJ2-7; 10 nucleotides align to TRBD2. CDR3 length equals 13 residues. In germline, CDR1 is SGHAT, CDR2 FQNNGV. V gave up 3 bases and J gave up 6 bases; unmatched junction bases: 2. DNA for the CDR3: TGTGCCAGCAGCTTGGCTAGCGGGAGCGAGCAGTACTTC. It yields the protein CASSLASGSEQYF.

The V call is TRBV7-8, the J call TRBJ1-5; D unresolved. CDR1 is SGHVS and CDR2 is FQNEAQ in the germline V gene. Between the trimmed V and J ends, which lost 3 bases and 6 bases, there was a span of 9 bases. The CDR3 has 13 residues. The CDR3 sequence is CASSFLGGQPQHF. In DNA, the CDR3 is TGTGCCAGCAGCTTTCTAGGCGGTCAGCCCCAGCATTTT.

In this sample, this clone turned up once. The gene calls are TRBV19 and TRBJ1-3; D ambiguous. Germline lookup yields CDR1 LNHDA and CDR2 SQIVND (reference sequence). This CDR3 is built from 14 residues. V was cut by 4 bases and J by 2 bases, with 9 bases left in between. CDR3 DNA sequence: TGTGCCAGTAGTACCGGAGGCCCTGGAAACACCATATATTTT. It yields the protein CASSTGGPGNTIYF.

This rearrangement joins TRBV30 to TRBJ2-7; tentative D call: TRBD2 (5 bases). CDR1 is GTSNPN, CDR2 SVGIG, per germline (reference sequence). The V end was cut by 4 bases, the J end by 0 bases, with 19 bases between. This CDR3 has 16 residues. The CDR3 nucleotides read TGTGCCTGGATTCCTGCGGGCCCCGTTATCTCCTACGAGCAGTACTTC. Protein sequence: CAWIPAGPVISYEQYF. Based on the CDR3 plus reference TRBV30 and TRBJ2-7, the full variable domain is SQTIHQWPATLVQPVGSPLSLECTVEGTSNPNLYWYRQAAGRGLQLLFYSVGIGQISSEVPQNLSASRPQDRQFILSSKKLLLSDSGFYLCAWIPAGPVISYEQYFGPGTRLTVT.